The 32 T cell receptor beta chains reported below all come from one sample, sequenced in a study of blood T cell repertoires in COVID-19. Using immunoSEQ multiplex PCR, the repertoire was profiled, and TCRdb retains in-frame clones only, with some absent. The repertoire holds around 300,000 clones, more than 75% seen once, with 4% in the top ten. The sequencing sample was made of peripheral blood. The receptors come from a woman aged 50 to 60 with active or convalescent COVID-19.

This clone was seen once. This chain uses TRBV19 with TRBJ2-7; 8 nucleotides agree with TRBD1. The CDR3 contains 18 residues. Germline CDR1 reads LNHDA; CDR2 reads SQIVND (reference sequence). V shed 3 bases, J shed 1 base, and the junction held 14 bases outside the gene matches. DNA of the CDR3: TGTGCCAGTAGTATTATATTTGGTCGGGACAGGACTTCCTACGAGCAGTACTTC. Its protein is CASSIIFGRDRTSYEQYF.

V is TRBV11-2 and J is TRBJ2-3; TRBD2 matches at 8 bases. CDR3 length: 16 amino acids. CDR1 and CDR2 from the germline V gene are SGHAT and FQNNGV. The ends lost 1 base at V and 3 bases at J; junction bases unmatched: 6. CDR3 nucleotide sequence: TGTGCCAGCAGCTTAGGGAGGACGGGAGGGACAGATACGCAGTATTTT. Residues: CASSLGRTGGTDTQYF.

The J gene is TRBJ1-2, the V gene TRBV27, with D possibly matching TRBD1 (6 bases). Germline V CDR1 and CDR2: MNHEY, SMNVEV (reference sequence). The V end lost 2 bases, the J end lost 8 bases, and 18 bases lay between the germline ends. CDR3 length equals 15 residues. The CDR3 sequence is CASSLRGEGGRGYTF. The CDR3 DNA sequence: TGTGCCAGCAGTTTAAGGGGGGAGGGAGGGCGCGGCTACACCTTC.

The chain links TRBV5-6 to TRBJ2-7; tentatively, D is TRBD1 (5 bases). The V gene's germline CDR1 is SGHDT and CDR2 YYEEEE. CDR3 size: 15 residues. V lost 1 base, J lost 3 bases, and 14 bases lay in between. In DNA form, the CDR3 reads TGTGCCAGCAGCTTGATCCGTCAGGGTGTCTACGAGCAGTACTTC. Protein product: CASSLIRQGVYEQYF.

The genes are TRBV11-2 and TRBJ2-2; 10 bases are a match to TRBD2. CDR1 is SGHAT, CDR2 FQNNGV, per germline. The CDR3 is 15 residues long. V lost 4 bases and J lost 8; bases outside the gene matches: 7. The CDR3 protein is CASSSAGGPFGELFF. CDR3 bases: TGTGCCAGCAGCTCAGCGGGAGGGCCTTTTGGGGAGCTGTTTTTT.

This clone was recorded only once. The chain uses TRBV14 and TRBJ2-5; 10 positions agree with TRBD1. Germline CDR1 reads SGHDN; CDR2 reads FVKESK. Unmatched junction bases numbered 9, after V lost 0 bases and J lost 5 bases. The CDR3 length is 17 residues. CDR3 protein: CASSQEEGTGVLETQYF. The DNA for the CDR3 is TGTGCCAGCAGCCAAGAGGAGGGGACAGGGGTTTTGGAGACCCAGTACTTC.

This sequence joins TRBV3-1 (or the pseudogene TRBV3-2) and TRBJ1-1; 10 nucleotides line up with TRBD1. Germline V gives CDR1 LGHDT, CDR2 YNNKEL (reference sequence). CDR3 size: 17 residues. Trimming cost V 1 base and J 5 bases; bases outside gene matches: 10. The CDR3: CASSQVGTGVFKTEAFF. DNA of the CDR3: TGTGCCAGCAGCCAAGTCGGGACAGGGGTATTTAAAACTGAAGCTTTCTTT.

The chain employs TRBV7-9 and TRBJ2-2; the D is unclear. The CDR3 extends over 14 amino acids. The V gene's germline CDR1 is SEHNR and CDR2 FQNEAQ (reference sequence). V shed 3 bases and J shed 0 bases, with 5 bases lying between them. The CDR3, as DNA: TGTGCCAGCAGCTTTACAGCGAACACCGGGGAGCTGTTTTTT. This encodes CASSFTANTGELFF. Supplemented by reference TRBV7-9 and TRBJ2-2, the full variable domain reads DTGVSQNPRHKITKRGQNVTFRCDPISEHNRLYWYRQTLGQGPEFLTYFQNEAQLEKSRLLSDRFSAERPKGSFSTLEIQRTEQGDSAMYLCASSFTANTGELFFGEGSRLTVL.

This chain links TRBV2 with TRBJ1-1; D might be TRBD1 (6 bases). Germline V gives CDR1 SNHLY, CDR2 FYNNEI. V was clipped by 6 bases and J by 1 base, with 18 bases between them. This CDR3 has 16 residues. The DNA of the CDR3 is TGTGCCAGCAGCTGGCTACAGGGCTGGGGGAACACTGAAGCTTTCTTT. Its translation is CASSWLQGWGNTEAFF. Full variable domain (outside the CDR3, taken from reference TRBV2 and TRBJ1-1): EPEVTQTPSHQVTQMGQEVILRCVPISNHLYFYWYRQILGQKVEFLVSFYNNEISEKSEIFDDQFSVERPDGSNFTLKIRSTKLEDSAMYFCASSWLQGWGNTEAFFGQGTRLTVV.

The rearrangement uses TRBV6-2 or TRBV6-3 and TRBJ2-7, with D possibly TRBD1 on 5 matching bases. The CDR3 contains 16 residues. Trimming removed 4 bases at V and 3 bases at J, with 19 bases between. The germline gives CDR1 MNHEY, CDR2 SVGEGT. CDR3: CASSSYLLTDRYEQYF. For the CDR3, the DNA is TGTGCCAGCAGTTCCTACCTCCTGACAGATCGCTACGAGCAGTACTTC.

The V call is TRBV5-1, the J call TRBJ2-3; no definite D call. Germline V gene sequence: CDR1 SGHRS, CDR2 YFSETQ. The ends were cut back, 4 bases at V and 2 bases at J, with 5 bases in the middle. The CDR3 runs 12 residues. The CDR3 sequence is CASSLPTDTQYF. The CDR3 region has the DNA TGCGCCAGCAGCCTCCCCACAGATACGCAGTATTTT.

V is TRBV5-1 and J is TRBJ2-5, with 8 bases identical to TRBD2. CDR1 SGHRS and CDR2 YFSETQ come from the germline V gene. The CDR3 runs 16 residues. Losses at the gene ends were 0 bases for V and 5 bases for J; bases not matched to a gene: 9. The CDR3 reads CASSLGVAGPYETQYF. CDR3 DNA sequence: TGCGCCAGCAGCTTGGGTGTAGCGGGGCCTTATGAGACCCAGTACTTC.

The chain recombines TRBV6-2 or TRBV6-3 with TRBJ2-7; a possible D gene is TRBD2 (6 bases). Germline CDR1 MNHEY, CDR2 SVGEGT. This CDR3 contains 13 residues. V lost 5 bases to trimming and J lost 6 bases, with 14 bases between them. The DNA of the CDR3 is TGTGCCAGCAGTAGGGACTTCCCCGGCGAGCAGTACTTC. As protein: CASSRDFPGEQYF.

This chain joins TRBV2 and TRBJ2-1, with D possibly matching TRBD1 (6 bases). The CDR3 has 15 residues. Germline V CDR1 and CDR2: SNHLY, FYNNEI. The V and J ends lost 9 bases and 3 bases respectively, with 18 bases between them. CDR3 bases: TGTGCCAGGGCGCTCACGCCCAGGGGCTACAATGAGCAGTTCTTC. Translated, it gives CARALTPRGYNEQFF.

The gene calls are TRBV7-2 and TRBJ2-3; D is unclear. The CDR3 contains 13 residues. Germline loops: CDR1 SGHTA, CDR2 FQGNSA. V was clipped by 2 bases and J by 0 bases, with 3 bases between them. CDR3 nucleotides: TGTGCCAGCAGCTTACCGAGCACAGATACGCAGTATTTT. The encoded protein is CASSLPSTDTQYF.

V is TRBV7-3 and J is TRBJ2-7, with D uncertain. The length of the CDR3 is 17 residues. The germline V gene encodes CDR1 SGHTA and CDR2 FQGTGA. V was cut by 5 bases and J by 4 bases, with 24 bases left in between. The DNA of the CDR3 is TGTGCCAGCAGCACACCCCTGCGGTTTTACCGTCGTTACGAGCAGTACTTC. This translates into CASSTPLRFYRRYEQYF.

The genes are TRBV10-3 and TRBJ1-3; 7 positions agree with TRBD1. The length of the CDR3 is 14 residues. J was trimmed by 4 bases and V by 3 bases; bases with no gene match: 3. Per the germline V gene, CDR1 is ENHRY and CDR2 is SYGVKD. CDR3 sequence reads: CAISDWTGGNTIYF. CDR3 DNA sequence: TGTGCCATCAGTGACTGGACAGGAGGAAACACCATATATTTT.

This clone is medium-sized by share. The chain is built from TRBV6-6 and TRBJ1-1; D not resolved. Trimming stripped 6 bases from V and 5 bases from J, with 7 bases between. CDR3 length equals 11 residues. Germline CDR1 is MNHNY and CDR2 is SVGAGI (reference sequence). The DNA for the CDR3 is TGTGCCAGCAGCACACATACTGAAGCTTTCTTT. This translates into CASSTHTEAFF.

This chain uses TRBV9 with TRBJ2-1, with D possibly matching TRBD1 (6 bases). Germline loops: CDR1 SGDLS, CDR2 YYNGEE. The length of the CDR3 is 16 residues. V was shortened by 0 bases and J by 4 bases, with 14 bases between the two germline ends. The CDR3 coding sequence is TGTGCCAGCAGCGTAGCAGGGGACAATGTGTACAATGAGCAGTTCTTC. This translates into CASSVAGDNVYNEQFF.

The chain couples TRBV30 to TRBJ1-5; D remains ambiguous. This CDR3 comprises 15 residues. Germline assignment: CDR1 GTSNPN and CDR2 SVGIG (reference sequence). V lost 0 bases and J 5 bases, leaving 14 bases between the germline ends. The CDR3 is CAWSVPGQLYQPQHF. The CDR3 nucleotides are TGTGCCTGGAGTGTACCAGGTCAGTTATATCAGCCCCAGCATTTT.

This clone was counted a few times. The genes are TRBV28 and TRBJ1-5; 8 bases agree with TRBD1. This CDR3 region has 18 residues. In germline, CDR1 is MDHEN, CDR2 SYDVKM. V trimming: 8 bases; J trimming: 0 bases; junction bases outside the gene matches: 15. The CDR3 loop is CASSTRQGPTYSNQPQHF. The CDR3 bases are TGTGCCAGCTCGACGAGACAGGGGCCTACGTATAGCAATCAGCCCCAGCATTTT.

The rearrangement joins TRBV27 to TRBJ2-5; 7 nucleotides agree with TRBD2. Germline CDR1 MNHEY, CDR2 SMNVEV (reference sequence). V dropped 7 bases and J dropped 5; count of bases not matched to a gene: 13. The CDR3 has 15 residues. The CDR3 DNA reads as TGTGCCAGCAACTACGTCAGCGGGGTTAGGGAGACCCAGTACTTC. It specifies CASNYVSGVRETQYF.

In DNA form, the CDR3 reads TGTGCCAGCAGTGAGAAGGGGGAACGGGCTATTTATAGCAATCAGCCCCAGCATTTT. It translates to CASSEKGERAIYSNQPQHF. The J gene is TRBJ1-5, the V gene TRBV2, with a weak D call TRBD1 (6 bases). The CDR3 consists of 19 residues. V dropped 3 bases and J dropped 0 bases, with 21 bases sitting between them. In germline, CDR1 is SNHLY, CDR2 FYNNEI.

This clone appeared once. This chain joins TRBV7-9 and TRBJ2-2; 12 bases fit TRBD2. Germline-derived CDR1 and CDR2 are SEHNR and FQNEAQ (reference sequence). Germline trimming cut 4 bases from V and 4 bases from J; bases unmatched to any gene: 10. The CDR3 is made up of 18 amino acids. The CDR3 DNA reads as TGTGCCAGCAGCTCACCGACTAGCGGGAGTCTCGGCACCGGGGAGCTGTTTTTT. It yields the protein CASSSPTSGSLGTGELFF. The full variable domain, with the rest looked up from reference TRBV7-9 and TRBJ2-2, is DTGVSQNPRHKITKRGQNVTFRCDPISEHNRLYWYRQTLGQGPEFLTYFQNEAQLEKSRLLSDRFSAERPKGSFSTLEIQRTEQGDSAMYLCASSSPTSGSLGTGELFFGEGSRLTVL.

The chain is built from TRBV12-3 or TRBV12-4 and TRBJ2-7; D is undetermined. The CDR3 length is 11 residues. The V end was cut by 2 bases, the J end by 4 bases, with 3 bases between. The CDR3 sequence: CASSLIYEQYF. For the CDR3, the DNA is TGTGCCAGCAGTTTAATATACGAGCAGTACTTC.

This clone was seen once. The V and J genes are TRBV20-1 and TRBJ1-5; TRBD1 matches at 10 bases. The CDR3 has 14 residues. Germline loops: CDR1 DFQATT, CDR2 SNEGSKA (reference sequence). V gave up 3 bases and J gave up 5 bases; unmatched junction bases: 4. CDR3 in amino acids: CSASPGTGDQPQHF. The DNA for the CDR3 is TGCAGTGCTAGTCCCGGGACAGGGGATCAGCCCCAGCATTTT.

In its sample, this clone was seen a few times. The chain combines TRBV19 with TRBJ1-1, with TRBD1 identical over 8 bases. CDR1 and CDR2 (germline): LNHDA, SQIVND (reference sequence). V lost 7 bases to trimming and J lost 5 bases; unmatched junction nucleotides: 9. The CDR3 consists of 14 residues. The CDR3 region has the DNA TGTGCCAGTATAGGACAGGGAAGTCGGACTGAAGCTTTCTTT. It specifies CASIGQGSRTEAFF.

J is TRBJ1-2 and V is TRBV6-6; TRBD1 aligns across 7 bases. The CDR3 runs to 15 residues. Trimming cost V 2 bases and J 2 bases; bases outside gene matches: 5. CDR1 and CDR2 (germline): MNHNY, SVGAGI (reference sequence). The CDR3 DNA follows: TGTGCCAGCAGTTACCCGGGACAGAACAACTATGGCTACACCTTC. Translating it yields CASSYPGQNNYGYTF.

J is TRBJ1-1 and V is TRBV29-1; 10 bases match TRBD1. Per germline, CDR1 SQVTM and CDR2 ANQGSEA. With 4 bases clipped from V and 1 base from J, the junction kept 3 bases outside the gene matches. The CDR3 runs 14 residues. CDR3 sequence reads: CSVGRTGGNTEAFF. CDR3 DNA: TGCAGCGTTGGTAGGACAGGGGGGAACACTGAAGCTTTCTTT.

This chain connects TRBV12-5 to TRBJ2-7; D unresolved. The V end was cut by 6 bases, the J end by 3 bases, with 3 bases between. This CDR3 is built from 10 residues. Germline loops: CDR1 LGHNT, CDR2 FRNRAP. The CDR3, as DNA: TGTGCTAGTGGCTTCTACGAGCAGTACTTC. It translates to CASGFYEQYF. Using reference TRBV12-5 and TRBJ2-7 for the parts outside the CDR3, the full variable domain is DARVTQTPRHKVTEMGQEVTMRCQPILGHNTVFWYRQTMMQGLELLAYFRNRAPLDDSGMPKDRFSAEMPDATLATLKIQPSEPRDSAVYFCASGFYEQYFGPGTRLTVT.

In this sample, this clone turned up once. V and J are TRBV6-6 and TRBJ2-7, with 12 nucleotides matching TRBD2. Losses at the gene ends were 6 bases for V and 5 bases for J; bases not matched to a gene: 8. Germline CDR1 is MNHNY and CDR2 is SVGAGI (reference sequence). The CDR3 loop spans 15 amino acids. This CDR3 is CASRVLAGGSDEQYF. CDR3 nucleotide sequence: TGTGCCAGCAGGGTACTAGCGGGAGGATCCGACGAGCAGTACTTC.

This sequence joins TRBV30 and TRBJ1-1; D might be TRBD1 (6 bases). Germline lookup yields CDR1 GTSNPN and CDR2 SVGIG (reference sequence). This CDR3 contains 14 residues. The V end was cut by 3 bases, the J end by 5 bases, with 16 bases between. The CDR3 DNA follows: TGTGCCTGGAGAAGGGGGTTGGGTTCAACTGAAGCTTTCTTT. As protein: CAWRRGLGSTEAFF.